The rows below give T cell receptor beta chains drawn from one sample of a study of blood T cell repertoires in COVID-19. The data were produced by immunoSEQ multiplex PCR, yet TCRdb's version contains in-frame clones alone and is incomplete. The sample shows approximately 75,000 clones, roughly 90% of them seen only once. Sequencing was performed on peripheral blood. The receptor source for this set is a human donor in a cohort sampled during active COVID-19. The conserved cysteine and the conserved F or W are not part of the CDR3 here. Fields, in order: V gene, CDR3 protein.

V: TRBV5-1
CDR3: ASSPGTTATNEKLF

V: TRBV28
CDR3: ASSFAGDTEAF

V: TRBV6-2/TRBV6-3
CDR3: ASSRTGGRGGYT

V: TRBV3-1/TRBV3-2
CDR3: ASSRGQGQTTQY

V: TRBV7-2
CDR3: ASSLTSGGETQY

V: TRBV5-4
CDR3: ASKTEQGSNEQY

V: TRBV6-5
CDR3: ASSYVRGGGNTIY

V: TRBV5-1
CDR3: ASQIGGGLSTDTQY

V: TRBV29-1
CDR3: SVDTGVNQPQH

V: TRBV11-2
CDR3: ASSLDLVGNQPQH